The 32 T cell receptor beta chains below were found in one sample sequenced in a study of blood T cell repertoires in COVID-19. Data came from immunoSEQ multiplex PCR; TCRdb stores just in-frame clones and leaves some out. The profile covers over 200,000 clones, with nearly 90% appearing a single time and around 16% taken by the ten largest. Sequencing input: PBMCs or T cells enriched from blood (not recorded which). The receptors derive from a man aged 25-45 years who had been exposed to COVID-19.

V and J are TRBV21-1 and TRBJ2-7; the table's D call of TRBD1 was not tested on the DNA. TRBV21-1 is a pseudogene segment. The CDR3 length is 17 residues. CDR3: CASSKTGLQGLPYEQYF. In nucleotides, the CDR3 is TGTGCCAGCAGCAAGACTGGGCTACAGGGGCTACCCTACGAGCAGTACTTC.

The chain's CDR3 is CASSQNRDRGQKAFF. The CDR3 coding sequence is TGCGCCAGCAGCCAAAACCGGGACAGGGGGCAAAAGGCTTTCTTT. V and J are TRBV4-1 and TRBJ1-1; 12 bases line up with TRBD1. J was trimmed by 11 bases and V by 2 bases; bases with no gene match: 9. The germline V gene encodes CDR1 MGHRA and CDR2 YSYEKL. This CDR3 is built from 15 residues.

The J gene is TRBJ1-2, the V gene TRBV29-1; 7 bases match TRBD1. Unmatched junction bases numbered 10, after V lost 7 bases and J lost 8 bases. The CDR3 covers 12 residues. Germline CDR1 SQVTM, CDR2 ANQGSEA. CDR3: CSGGTEGRGYTF. CDR3 bases: TGCAGCGGCGGGACAGAGGGTCGGGGCTACACCTTC.

The chain couples TRBV7-9 to TRBJ2-7; D might be TRBD1 (6 bases). The CDR3 length is 14 residues. Germline CDR1 and CDR2: SEHNR and FQNEAQ (reference sequence). Trimming cost V 8 bases and J 4 bases, with 18 bases left between them. CDR3 coding DNA: TGTGCCAGCGAATATACCGGGACACGGTACGAGCAGTACTTC. Amino acids: CASEYTGTRYEQYF.

The chain couples TRBV19 to TRBJ2-1, with unresolved D. The germline V gene encodes CDR1 LNHDA and CDR2 SQIVND (reference sequence). The V end lost 6 bases, the J end lost 8 bases, and 17 bases lay between the germline ends. CDR3 length: 14 amino acids. CDR3 sequence: CASSSSNPPHEQFF. Written as DNA, the CDR3 is TGTGCCAGTAGCTCTAGTAACCCCCCGCATGAGCAGTTCTTC. Full variable domain (rest looked up from reference TRBV19 and TRBJ2-1): DGGITQSPKYLFRKEGQNVTLSCEQNLNHDAMYWYRQDPGQGLRLIYYSQIVNDFQKGDIAEGYSVSREKKESFPLTVTSAQKNPTAFYLCASSSSNPPHEQFFGPGTRLTVL.

The chain employs TRBV5-1 and TRBJ1-1; TRBD1 might be the D (5 bases). Germline assignment: CDR1 SGHRS and CDR2 YFSETQ. The V end was cut by 2 bases, the J end by 0 bases, with 8 bases between. The CDR3 contains 14 residues. The CDR3 reads CASSLTGLNTEAFF. The CDR3 DNA sequence: TGCGCCAGCAGCTTAACAGGTTTGAACACTGAAGCTTTCTTT.

This clone was observed a single time. The chain has TRBV11-2 and TRBJ2-1, with TRBD2 as a possible D gene (5 bases). Germline V gene lookup returns CDR1 SGHAT and CDR2 FQNNGV. With 5 bases removed from V and 13 bases from J, the gap between germline ends came to 15 bases. CDR3 length: 12 residues. The CDR3 region is CASSALSAHQFF. CDR3 DNA: TGTGCCAGCAGCGCCCTTAGCGCCCATCAGTTCTTC.

The chain carries TRBV9 and TRBJ2-5, with 9 bases fitting TRBD2. Germline lookup yields CDR1 SGDLS and CDR2 YYNGEE. There are 17 residues in the CDR3. Unmatched junction bases numbered 13, after V lost 0 bases and J lost 7 bases. CDR3 residues: CASSVEASGANSGTQYF. The CDR3 nucleotides read TGTGCCAGCAGCGTAGAAGCTAGCGGGGCCAATTCGGGGACCCAGTACTTC.

The chain recombines TRBV3-1 (or the pseudogene TRBV3-2) with TRBJ2-4; D uncertain. Germline CDR1 reads LGHDT; CDR2 reads YNNKEL (reference sequence). V lost 0 bases and J 3 bases, leaving 15 bases between the germline ends. The CDR3 covers 17 residues. The CDR3 sequence is CASSQDPWAADKNIQYF. As DNA, the CDR3 is TGTGCCAGCAGCCAAGATCCGTGGGCCGCCGACAAAAACATTCAGTACTTC.

Concerning this clone itself: Different DNA sequences within this sample yield the same CDR3. V and J are TRBV5-1 and TRBJ2-1, with 7 bases identical to TRBD1. J gave up 5 bases and V 4 bases, and 9 bases lay outside the gene matches. Germline CDR1 and CDR2: SGHRS and YFSETQ. There are 15 residues in the CDR3. As DNA, the CDR3 is TGCGCCAGCAGCCTCCGGGACAGAAGAAACAATGAGCAGTTCTTC. It yields the protein CASSLRDRRNNEQFF.

This clone was counted between two and nine times. The J gene is TRBJ2-1, the V gene TRBV5-1, with TRBD2 matching over 8 bases. The CDR3 has 14 residues. V lost 4 bases, J lost 5 bases, and 5 bases stayed unmatched. Germline lookup yields CDR1 SGHRS and CDR2 YFSETQ. The CDR3 reads CASSAGTRNNEQFF. CDR3 in DNA: TGCGCCAGCAGCGCCGGGACTAGAAACAATGAGCAGTTCTTC.

The V call is TRBV6-5, the J call TRBJ2-3; D call uncertain. The CDR3 spans 12 residues. Germline V CDR1 and CDR2: MNHEY, SVGAGI. Trimming removed 6 bases at V and 5 bases at J, with 9 bases between. Here the CDR3 DNA reads TGTGCCAGCAGCCGGTACCGAGATACGCAGTATTTT. It yields the protein CASSRYRDTQYF.

The chain recombines TRBV4-1 with TRBJ2-3; 10 nucleotides match TRBD2. Germline CDR1 is MGHRA and CDR2 is YSYEKL. The J segment lost 4 bases and the V segment lost 0 bases, leaving 7 bases of the junction unmatched. CDR3 size: 17 residues. The CDR3 sequence is CASSQEGTSEVPDTQYF. Written as DNA, the CDR3 is TGCGCCAGCAGCCAAGAAGGGACTAGCGAGGTCCCAGATACGCAGTATTTT.

This clone was counted a few times. This chain uses TRBV6-1 with TRBJ1-5; no reliable D call. Germline V gives CDR1 MNHNS, CDR2 SASEGT. The CDR3 sequence is 13 residues long. V was shortened by 3 bases and J by 7 bases, with 10 bases between the two germline ends. The CDR3 DNA sequence: TGTGCCAGCAGTGATGGAGGGTTCCAGCCCCAGCATTTT. Protein product: CASSDGGFQPQHF.

V usage is TRBV2 and J usage is TRBJ2-1; 8 nucleotides align to TRBD2. CDR1 and CDR2 from the germline V gene are SNHLY and FYNNEI. V lost 8 bases to trimming and J lost 1 base; unmatched junction nucleotides: 7. The CDR3 length is 15 residues. The CDR3 bases are TGTGCCAGCCATCGGGGGGGGCAATCCTACAATGAGCAGTTCTTC. It codes for CASHRGGQSYNEQFF.

The chain is built from TRBV18 and TRBJ2-5, with D possibly TRBD2 on 6 matching bases. The CDR3 length is 16 residues. Germline assignment: CDR1 KGHSH and CDR2 LQKENI. With 0 bases removed from V and 5 bases from J, the gap between germline ends came to 16 bases. This CDR3 reads CASSPPWRGGVETQYF. In DNA, the CDR3 is TGTGCCAGCTCACCACCGTGGCGGGGCGGCGTGGAGACCCAGTACTTC.

The CDR3 coding sequence is TGTGCCAGCAGCGTAGTCGAGTCCAAGCAGTTCTTC. Amino acid sequence: CASSVVESKQFF. The gene calls are TRBV9 and TRBJ2-1; D is unresolved. V was clipped by 0 bases and J by 11 bases, with 9 bases between them. CDR3 length: 12 residues. CDR1 is SGDLS, CDR2 YYNGEE, per germline.

The chain carries TRBV4-1 and TRBJ2-2, with TRBD2 identical over 11 bases. With 4 bases clipped from V and 5 bases from J, the junction kept 9 bases outside the gene matches. The CDR3 has 17 residues. Germline CDR1 MGHRA, CDR2 YSYEKL. In nucleotides, the CDR3 is TGCGCCAGCAGCCCTAGCGTAGCGGGGGGGCCGACCGGGGAGCTGTTTTTT. Its protein product is CASSPSVAGGPTGELFF.

The CDR3: CASSDATRGDYGYTF. The CDR3 nucleotides read TGTGCCAGCAGTGACGCCACTCGGGGGGACTATGGCTACACCTTC. The gene calls are TRBV2 and TRBJ1-2, with D tentatively TRBD1 (5 bases). There are 15 residues in the CDR3. Germline lookup yields CDR1 SNHLY and CDR2 FYNNEI. Trimming shortened V by 3 bases and J by 3 bases, and 14 bases separated the two germline ends.

The chain uses TRBV29-1 and TRBJ2-7; TRBD1 matches 8 bases. V lost 6 bases and J lost 2; bases outside the gene matches: 6. Germline lookup yields CDR1 SQVTM and CDR2 ANQGSEA. The CDR3 runs 13 residues. CDR3 loop: CSVGTGPAYEQYF. CDR3 DNA: TGCAGCGTCGGGACAGGTCCTGCCTACGAGCAGTACTTC.

The chain combines TRBV4-1 with TRBJ1-1, with a possible D match to TRBD1 (5 bases). CDR1 is MGHRA, CDR2 YSYEKL, per germline. The CDR3 has 13 amino acids. Trimming shortened V by 1 base and J by 8 bases, and 11 bases separated the two germline ends. CDR3 DNA sequence: TGCGCCAGCAGCCAAGCGACAGTCCAGGAAGCTTTCTTT. This gives the protein CASSQATVQEAFF.

The V call is TRBV2, the J call TRBJ2-2; 9 bases agree with TRBD1. CDR3 length: 15 residues. Germline CDR1 and CDR2: SNHLY and FYNNEI. Unmatched junction bases numbered 6, after V lost 5 bases and J lost 5 bases. The CDR3 DNA follows: TGTGCCAGCAGTTACTTGACAGGGGGGACCGGGGAGCTGTTTTTT. Residues: CASSYLTGGTGELFF.

The J gene is TRBJ2-4, the V gene TRBV18, with D possibly being TRBD2 (6 bases). Deletions cut 4 bases from V and 3 bases from J, with 16 bases between. The CDR3 has 16 residues. CDR1 is KGHSH and CDR2 is LQKENI in the germline V gene. The CDR3 protein is CASSRRDSTVKNIQYF. In DNA, the CDR3 is TGTGCCAGCTCACGTCGGGACTCAACCGTCAAAAACATTCAGTACTTC.

The V and J genes are TRBV4-1 and TRBJ2-4; 11 nucleotides line up with TRBD2. Germline trimming cut 1 base from V and 9 bases from J; bases unmatched to any gene: 11. The V gene's germline CDR1 is MGHRA and CDR2 YSYEKL. CDR3 length: 17 amino acids. CDR3 residues: CASSQVWLAGGGIIQYF. Here the CDR3 DNA reads TGCGCCAGCAGCCAAGTGTGGCTAGCGGGGGGTGGGATCATTCAGTACTTC.

This chain connects TRBV2 to TRBJ2-3, with 8 bases matching TRBD1. CDR1 and CDR2 from the germline V gene are SNHLY and FYNNEI. Trimming at V came to 6 bases and at J to 7 bases, leaving 21 bases not matched to a gene. The length of the CDR3 is 18 residues. The CDR3 DNA sequence: TGTGCCAGCAGAGGGGGTTTGGGTGACAGGGGAAGAGGAAATACGCAGTATTTT. It is translated as CASRGGLGDRGRGNTQYF. Variable domain in full (rest from reference TRBV2 and TRBJ2-3): EPEVTQTPSHQVTQMGQEVILRCVPISNHLYFYWYRQILGQKVEFLVSFYNNEISEKSEIFDDQFSVERPDGSNFTLKIRSTKLEDSAMYFCASRGGLGDRGRGNTQYFGPGTRLTVL.

The V and J genes are TRBV18 and TRBJ2-7, with 12 bases aligning to TRBD2. The ends lost 2 bases at V and 6 bases at J; junction bases unmatched: 11. This CDR3 region has 17 residues. CDR1 and CDR2 (germline): KGHSH, LQKENI. The CDR3 here is CASSPRPSGGDVSEQYF. As DNA, the CDR3 is TGTGCCAGCTCACCAAGGCCTAGCGGGGGGGATGTGAGCGAGCAGTACTTC.

The chain links TRBV5-1 to TRBJ2-3, with a weak D call TRBD2 (6 bases). The V gene lost 0 bases and the J gene lost 0 bases, with 8 bases spanning the gap. The germline V gene has CDR1 SGHRS and CDR2 YFSETQ. This CDR3 comprises 15 residues. The CDR3 bases are TGCGCCAGCAGCTTGGTGGGGACTAGCACAGATACGCAGTATTTT. Its protein is CASSLVGTSTDTQYF.

This rearrangement joins TRBV5-1 to TRBJ1-5; D uncertain. The CDR3 extends over 15 amino acids. Germline CDR1 SGHRS, CDR2 YFSETQ. V was trimmed by 0 bases and J by 6 bases, leaving 13 bases between them. The CDR3 coding sequence is TGCGCCAGCAGCTTGGATAGGGAGGCGGGTCAGCCCCAGCATTTT. Residues: CASSLDREAGQPQHF.

The chain combines TRBV5-1 with TRBJ1-2; 8 nucleotides align to TRBD1. V lost 4 bases, J lost 7 bases, and 27 bases stayed unmatched. This CDR3 is 20 amino acids long. Germline-derived CDR1 and CDR2 are SGHRS and YFSETQ. CDR3 residues: CASSIPTEDRVGRLFGGYTF. The CDR3 nucleotides are TGCGCCAGCAGCATACCAACAGAGGACAGGGTTGGCCGACTTTTTGGTGGCTACACCTTC.

A few counts support this clone. The chain links TRBV5-4 to TRBJ2-7; TRBD2 matches at 12 bases. There are 15 residues in the CDR3. Germline V gene sequence: CDR1 SGHNT, CDR2 YYREEE (reference sequence). Trimming at V came to 0 bases and at J to 10 bases, leaving 8 bases not matched to a gene. Here the CDR3 DNA reads TGTGCCAGCAGCTTGGCGGCTAGCGGGGGGGATTTACAGTACTTC. Protein sequence: CASSLAASGGDLQYF.

The chain has TRBV7-3 and TRBJ1-1, with 8 bases lining up with TRBD1. The CDR3 is 15 residues long. V lost 0 bases and J lost 6; bases outside the gene matches: 6. CDR1 is SGHTA, CDR2 FQGTGA, per germline. The chain's CDR3 is CASSLTGGQGAEAFF. The CDR3 bases are TGTGCCAGCAGCTTAACGGGCGGACAGGGCGCTGAAGCTTTCTTT.

The chain links TRBV24-1 to TRBJ2-3; 7 nucleotides agree with TRBD2. The CDR3 loop spans 17 amino acids. V lost 7 bases to trimming and J lost 2 bases; unmatched junction nucleotides: 14. CDR1 and CDR2 (germline): KGHDR, SFDVKD. CDR3 sequence (DNA): TGTGCCACCAGCGAGGGGCGGGGAGGGCCTTTCACAGATACGCAGTATTTT. As protein: CATSEGRGGPFTDTQYF.